This record concerns one T cell receptor beta chain sequence. These data belong to a study of shared clonotypes between healthy human individuals. Germline V CDR1 and CDR2: SNHLY, FYNNEI. The CDR3 has 17 residues. V lost 8 bases and J 2 bases, leaving 25 bases between the germline ends. Clones were sequenced by immunoSEQ multiplex PCR, and TCRdb holds only the in-frame ones, with some missing. This sample yields some 1.5 million clones, of which 98% are seen a single time; about 0.4% belongs to the top ten. Sequenced sample: naive CD4+ T cells sorted from blood. Subset specified: CD45RA+ positively selected. This sequence was found in a man aged 25-40 years in good health. The V gene is TRBV2, the J gene TRBJ2-7; D is ambiguous. CDR3: CASWGKGPPFTPYEQYF. The CDR3 coding sequence is TGTGCCAGCTGGGGAAAAGGGCCCCCCTTTACTCCCTACGAGCAGTACTTC.